A single sample gave rise to the 21 T cell receptor beta chains below, sequenced in a study of CD8 T cells in ankylosing spondylitis (dated by TCRdb to 2016 to 2017). Libraries were constructed by 5' RACE. For sequencing, an Illumina HiSeq 2500 was employed. The raw public data were reprocessed by TCRdb itself: fastp quality trimming at Q25, MiXCR clonotype calling, in-frame beta chains only. Merged by CDR3 protein, the rows form single entries marked with the most common genes and DNA. Across this sample there are 80,000 to 100,000 distinct CDR3 sequences, with almost 8.5% seen only once. Clones ranked in the top ten supply around a tenth of the sample. The sample consisted of blood, either unsorted or a sorted T cell fraction (not recorded which). These receptors were obtained from a male donor with ankylosing spondylitis or in good health (not recorded which).

Many counts were recorded for this clonotype. The chain employs TRBV20-1 and TRBJ1-6, with 7 bases fitting TRBD1. This CDR3 spans 14 amino acids. Germline V gives CDR1 DFQATT, CDR2 SNEGSKA (reference sequence). V was pared by 2 bases and J by 7 bases, with 5 bases of the junction left unmatched. The CDR3 coding sequence is TGCAGTGCTAGACCCGGGACAGCAAATTCACCCCTCCACTTT. Translation: CSARPGTANSPLHF.

This clonotype has at least ten counts. The chain uses TRBV5-1 and TRBJ1-5, with 9 bases identical to TRBD1. Germline loops: CDR1 SGHRS, CDR2 YFSETQ. The V and J ends lost 9 bases and 2 bases, in that order; junction bases with no gene match: 9. CDR3 length: 15 amino acids. CDR3 nucleotides: TGCGCCACCTATGACAGGGGGACGGGCAATCAGCCCCAGCATTTT. It translates to CATYDRGTGNQPQHF.

This clonotype was detected ten times or more. The V gene is TRBV11-2, the J gene TRBJ2-1; no clear D. The CDR3 runs 11 residues. V lost 5 bases to trimming and J lost 10 bases, with 9 bases between them. The germline V gene has CDR1 SGHAT and CDR2 FQNNGV. CDR3 region: CASSVNDEQFF. The CDR3 DNA reads as TGTGCCAGCAGCGTTAACGACGAGCAGTTCTTC.

This clonotype was counted at least ten times. The chain uses TRBV7-9 and TRBJ2-7; D is uncertain. V lost 1 base, J lost 2 bases, and 15 bases lay in between. Germline lookup yields CDR1 SEHNR and CDR2 FQNEAQ (reference sequence). CDR3 length: 16 amino acids. The CDR3 protein is CASSLETFPMAYEQYF. CDR3 coding DNA: TGTGCCAGCAGCTTAGAAACGTTCCCGATGGCCTACGAGCAGTACTTC.

There are many counts of this clonotype. The chain joins TRBV15 to TRBJ2-7; TRBD2 is a possible D gene (7 bases). V dropped 5 bases and J dropped 5 bases, with 19 bases sitting between them. CDR1 LNHNV and CDR2 YYDKDF come from the germline V gene (reference sequence). This CDR3 spans 15 amino acids. The CDR3 protein is CATSRGEGGVDEQYF. The CDR3 DNA reads as TGTGCCACCAGCCGCGGGGAGGGGGGCGTCGACGAGCAGTACTTC.

This clonotype was recorded at least ten times. The rearrangement joins TRBV29-1 to TRBJ2-7; D remains ambiguous. CDR1 is SQVTM and CDR2 is ANQGSEA in the germline V gene. The germline V and J ends were trimmed by 4 bases and 3 bases, with 13 bases remaining between them. The CDR3 contains 13 residues. As DNA, the CDR3 is TGCAGCGTTGCCGTGAATGGGGTCTACGAGCAGTACTTC. Its protein is CSVAVNGVYEQYF.

This clonotype has a handful of counts. The chain uses TRBV5-4 and TRBJ1-5; 7 bases fit TRBD1. This CDR3 comprises 18 residues. V trimming: 3 bases; J trimming: 0 bases; junction bases outside the gene matches: 12. Germline V CDR1 and CDR2: SGHNT, YYREEE (reference sequence). Here the CDR3 DNA reads TGTGCCAGCAGCTCGGGACAGCGAGTCGATTTTAGCAATCAGCCCCAGCATTTT. This encodes CASSSGQRVDFSNQPQHF.

This clonotype was observed many times. The rearrangement links TRBV5-8 to TRBJ2-2, with no clear D. Germline V gives CDR1 SGHTS, CDR2 YDEGEE. V was pared by 2 bases and J by 6 bases, with 5 bases between. This CDR3 region has 12 residues. DNA for the CDR3: TGTGCCAGCAGCTTTGGGGCCGGGGAGCTGTTTTTT. Residues: CASSFGAGELFF.

This clonotype has at least ten counts. This chain uses TRBV4-1 with TRBJ2-7, with 10 bases lining up with TRBD1. The V segment lost 3 bases and the J segment 4 bases; nucleotides outside the gene matches: 6. From germline, CDR1 is MGHRA and CDR2 YSYEKL. The CDR3 runs to 15 residues. Here the CDR3 DNA reads TGCGCCAGCAGCCAGTTCGACAGGGGGCGTTACGAGCAGTACTTC. Amino acids: CASSQFDRGRYEQYF.

This clonotype came up many times. This sequence joins TRBV27 and TRBJ2-7, with no clear D. V shed 2 bases and J shed 4 bases, with 6 bases lying between them. The V gene's germline CDR1 is MNHEY and CDR2 SMNVEV (reference sequence). CDR3 length equals 12 residues. As DNA, the CDR3 is TGTGCCAGCAGTTTACCCGGGTACGAGCAGTACTTC. Protein product: CASSLPGYEQYF.

The sample holds many counts of this clonotype. This rearrangement joins TRBV15 to TRBJ2-1; TRBD2 matches 9 bases. The germline V gene encodes CDR1 LNHNV and CDR2 YYDKDF (reference sequence). V shed 8 bases, J shed 1 base, and the junction held 9 bases outside the gene matches. The CDR3 covers 16 residues. CDR3 sequence (DNA): TGTGCCACCGACCCGGGACTAGCAGTTTCCTACAATGAGCAGTTCTTC. Translated, it gives CATDPGLAVSYNEQFF.

Many counts were recorded for this clonotype. V is TRBV5-1 and J is TRBJ1-1; no clear D. Germline lookup yields CDR1 SGHRS and CDR2 YFSETQ. The CDR3 has 15 amino acids. V lost 0 bases, J lost 7 bases, and 16 bases lay in between. The chain's CDR3 is CASSLELGRQSEAFF. The CDR3 bases are TGCGCCAGCAGCTTGGAACTCGGACGGCAGAGTGAAGCTTTCTTT.

This clonotype has ten or more counts. The chain links TRBV14 to TRBJ2-2; no definite D call. V shed 2 bases and J shed 0 bases, with 4 bases lying between them. The CDR3 has 14 residues. The germline CDR1 and CDR2 sequences are SGHDN and FVKESK. The chain's CDR3 is CASSQLTNTGELFF. The CDR3 DNA is TGTGCCAGCAGCCAACTTACGAACACCGGGGAGCTGTTTTTT.

This clonotype appeared many times. The chain couples TRBV4-3 to TRBJ2-1; TRBD2 matches at 7 bases. The ends lost 4 bases at V and 5 bases at J; junction bases unmatched: 11. The CDR3 loop spans 16 amino acids. Germline V CDR1 and CDR2: LGHNA, YSLEER. The CDR3 spells CASSPTLALGNNEQFF. CDR3 coding DNA: TGCGCCAGCAGCCCTACACTAGCGCTAGGGAACAATGAGCAGTTCTTC.

This clonotype was detected only a few times. The CDR3, as DNA: TGTGCCAGCAGCTTAAGGCCCAGCCTGAATTCACCCCTCCACTTT. This codes for CASSLRPSLNSPLHF. The chain combines TRBV7-2 with TRBJ1-6; D remains ambiguous. The CDR3 contains 15 residues. Germline V gene data show CDR1 as SGHTA and CDR2 as FQGNSA. The V end lost 2 bases, the J end lost 7 bases, and 12 bases lay between the germline ends.

This clonotype was observed at least ten times. The V gene is TRBV6-5, the J gene TRBJ1-4; no clear D. The germline V gene encodes CDR1 MNHEY and CDR2 SVGAGI. V lost 2 bases to trimming and J lost 3 bases, with 10 bases between them. This CDR3 has 15 amino acids. CDR3 loop: CASSYGQAPNEKLFF. The CDR3, as DNA: TGTGCCAGCAGTTACGGCCAGGCGCCTAATGAAAAACTGTTTTTT.

This clonotype was detected many times. The rearrangement links TRBV20-1 to TRBJ1-5; D is undetermined. This CDR3 comprises 13 residues. V lost 3 bases and J lost 1, with 7 bases in between. CDR1 is DFQATT, CDR2 SNEGSKA, per germline (reference sequence). The CDR3 loop reads CSASTGSNQPQHF. The CDR3, as DNA: TGCAGTGCTAGTACCGGGAGCAATCAGCCCCAGCATTTT.

The count of this clonotype is one. The rearrangement links TRBV7-9 to TRBJ2-3, with TRBD2 as a possible D gene (7 bases). The V and J ends lost 4 bases and 3 bases respectively, with 14 bases between them. CDR1 and CDR2 from the germline V gene are SEHNR and FQNEAQ (reference sequence). This CDR3 has 15 amino acids. The CDR3 DNA reads as TGTGCCAGCAGCTCAGCGGGGAGGGGGACAGATACGCAGTATTTT. Its translation: CASSSAGRGTDTQYF.

The rearrangement joins TRBV12-3 or TRBV12-4 to TRBJ1-2, with TRBD1 matching over 8 bases. CDR3 size: 16 residues. With V trimmed by 4 bases and J by 4 bases, 11 bases remained unmatched. CDR3 nucleotide sequence: TGTGCCAGCAGTTCCTACACAGGGGGACGTTCCTATGGCTACACCTTC. Translating gives CASSSYTGGRSYGYTF.

This clonotype ranks as medium-sized. The J gene is TRBJ2-3, the V gene TRBV20-1; D is tentatively TRBD1 or TRBD2 (5 bases each). V lost 4 bases and J lost 1, with 15 bases in between. CDR1 and CDR2 from the germline V gene are DFQATT and SNEGSKA (reference sequence). The CDR3 contains 15 residues. The CDR3 reads CSATRDPGRTDTQYF. The CDR3 DNA is TGCAGTGCTACCCGGGACCCCGGTCGCACAGATACGCAGTATTTT.

Many counts were recorded for this clonotype. The chain is built from TRBV4-3 and TRBJ2-1; TRBD1 might be the D (6 bases). This CDR3 is 15 amino acids long. Trimming stripped 1 base from V and 4 bases from J, with 11 bases between. Germline V gives CDR1 LGHNA, CDR2 YSLEER. This CDR3 reads CASSQARTDYNEQFF. The CDR3 DNA sequence: TGCGCCAGCAGCCAAGCCCGGACAGATTACAATGAGCAGTTCTTC.